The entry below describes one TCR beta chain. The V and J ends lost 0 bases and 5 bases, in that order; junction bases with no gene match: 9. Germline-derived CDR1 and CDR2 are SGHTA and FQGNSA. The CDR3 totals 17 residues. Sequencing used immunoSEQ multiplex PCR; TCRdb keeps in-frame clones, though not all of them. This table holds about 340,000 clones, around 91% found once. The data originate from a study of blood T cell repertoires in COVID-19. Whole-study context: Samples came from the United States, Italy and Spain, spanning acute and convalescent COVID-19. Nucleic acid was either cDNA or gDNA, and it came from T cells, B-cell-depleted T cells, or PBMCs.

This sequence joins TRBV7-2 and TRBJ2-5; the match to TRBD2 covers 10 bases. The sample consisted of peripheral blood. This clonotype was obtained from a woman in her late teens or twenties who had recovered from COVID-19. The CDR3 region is CASSLASVTSGRETQYF. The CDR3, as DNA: TGTGCCAGCAGCTTAGCGTCCGTGACTAGCGGGCGGGAGACCCAGTACTTC.